The text below deals with one T cell receptor (beta chain). Its antigen remains unidentified. Germline assignment: CDR1 KGHSH and CDR2 LQKENI. Trimming stripped 5 bases from V and 6 bases from J, with 14 bases between. This CDR3 comprises 14 residues. This specimen belongs to a study of radiation and T cells in renal cell carcinoma. The sample's time point: baseline pretreatment blood. Treatment indicated: 15 Gy SBRT to primary tumor, nephrectomy 4 weeks later. Generated by immunoSEQ multiplex PCR, the TCRdb table keeps only in-frame clones and is missing some. The sample records roughly 120,000 clones, roughly 80% being singletons. General study points: Top tumor clonotypes rose in blood 2 weeks post-radiation, then contracted.

Source: blood, taken from a patient whose treatment included radiotherapy and nephrectomy. The sequence derives from a woman between 55 and 75 years old with renal cell carcinoma. The rearrangement joins TRBV18 to TRBJ1-5, with D perhaps TRBD1 (6 bases). CDR3 nucleotides: TGTGCCAGCTCAGCAAGCAGGGGAGGTCAGCCCCAGCATTTT. This translates into CASSASRGGQPQHF.